A single sample gave rise to the 16 T cell receptor beta chains below, sequenced in a study of blood T cell repertoires in COVID-19. Clones were read by immunoSEQ multiplex PCR, and TCRdb kept only the in-frame ones, dropping some. The sample has about 250,000 clones; roughly 91% are singletons. Sequenced input: peripheral blood. The origin of the receptors is a man aged 25 to 45 with COVID-19, enrolled during active disease.

The CDR3 DNA follows: TGTGCCAGCACCCCAGGACTAGCGGGGAGTACAGATACGCAGTATTTT. Translating it yields CASTPGLAGSTDTQYF. V and J are TRBV11-2 and TRBJ2-3, with 12 bases that match TRBD2. The length of the CDR3 is 16 residues. The trim removed 7 bases at V and 3 bases at J, leaving 8 bases unmatched. In germline, CDR1 is SGHAT, CDR2 FQNNGV. Combining the CDR3 with reference TRBV11-2 and TRBJ2-3 gives the whole variable domain EAGVAQSPRYKIIEKRQSVAFWCNPISGHATLYWYQQILGQGPKLLIQFQNNGVVDDSQLPKDRFSAERLKGVDSTLKIQPAKLEDSAVYLCASTPGLAGSTDTQYFGPGTRLTVL.

The V gene is TRBV1, the J gene TRBJ2-3; the table gives TRBD1 as D, unverified against the DNA. TRBV1 is given as a pseudogene. The CDR3 length is 15 residues. The CDR3 reads CTSSQASRQGHTQYF. CDR3 nucleotides: TGCACCAGCAGCCAAGCCTCCAGACAGGGCCATACGCAGTATTTT.

The chain carries TRBV7-2 and TRBJ1-1; a possible D gene is TRBD1 (5 bases). The CDR3 spans 14 residues. The V gene's germline CDR1 is SGHTA and CDR2 FQGNSA. V lost 6 bases, J lost 3 bases, and 14 bases lay in between. CDR3 coding DNA: TGTGCCAGCAGTCCCGAGCGGGGGTACACTGAAGCTTTCTTT. Protein product: CASSPERGYTEAFF.

V is TRBV6-6 and J is TRBJ2-5; 12 positions match TRBD2. This CDR3 is 16 amino acids long. V shed 5 bases and J 5 bases; nucleotides not matched to a gene: 9. The germline gives CDR1 MNHNY, CDR2 SVGAGI (reference sequence). The CDR3 coding sequence is TGTGCCAGCAGTCTCCTCCCTAGCGGGGGGGCCGAGACCCAGTACTTC. It codes for CASSLLPSGGAETQYF.

V usage is TRBV3-1 (or the pseudogene TRBV3-2) and J usage is TRBJ1-2; 7 bases map to TRBD1. CDR1 LGHDT and CDR2 YNNKEL come from the germline V gene (reference sequence). V was clipped by 3 bases and J by 4 bases; unmatched bases: 5. This CDR3 contains 14 residues. CDR3 coding DNA: TGTGCCAGCAGCCAGAAGGGACAGCTCTATGGCTACACCTTC. As protein: CASSQKGQLYGYTF.

This chain joins TRBV6-4 and TRBJ1-2, with a weak D call TRBD1 (5 bases). The germline V gene has CDR1 MRHNA and CDR2 SNTAGT. V was pared by 9 bases and J by 7 bases, with 15 bases between. This CDR3 spans 12 amino acids. The CDR3 reads CARGSGGTGYTF. The DNA of the CDR3 is TGTGCCAGAGGAAGCGGAGGGACTGGCTACACCTTC.

CDR3 loop: CASSPRVSGTEAFF. The CDR3 DNA sequence: TGTGCCAGCAGTCCCAGGGTGTCGGGCACTGAAGCTTTCTTT. The chain uses TRBV3-1 (or the pseudogene TRBV3-2) and TRBJ1-1, with D maybe TRBD1 (5 bases). The length of the CDR3 is 14 residues. Germline lookup yields CDR1 LGHDT and CDR2 YNNKEL (reference sequence). V lost 6 bases and J 4 bases, leaving 15 bases between the germline ends.

The chain recombines TRBV24-1 with TRBJ2-7; D gene uncertain. Per germline, CDR1 KGHDR and CDR2 SFDVKD. V was trimmed by 3 bases and J by 0 bases, leaving 5 bases between them. The CDR3 sequence is 13 residues long. The CDR3, as DNA: TGTGCCACCAGTGATGGCAGCTCCTACGAGCAGTACTTC. It translates to CATSDGSSYEQYF.

The chain joins TRBV12-5 to TRBJ2-3; 7 positions agree with TRBD2. The germline V gene encodes CDR1 LGHNT and CDR2 FRNRAP. V dropped 2 bases and J dropped 1; count of bases not matched to a gene: 3. The CDR3 runs to 15 residues. The CDR3 loop reads CASGLRGGRTDTQYF. The CDR3 coding sequence is TGTGCTAGTGGTTTGAGGGGAGGGCGCACAGATACGCAGTATTTT.

The chain links TRBV7-2 to TRBJ1-2; 7 positions match TRBD1. V gave up 5 bases and J gave up 4 bases; unmatched junction bases: 16. Germline CDR1 and CDR2: SGHTA and FQGNSA. The CDR3 sequence is 17 residues long. In nucleotides, the CDR3 is TGTGCCAGCAGCCCCCCCGGAGGGGGCGGAAACCTCTATGGCTACACCTTC. Translating it yields CASSPPGGGGNLYGYTF.

The chain is built from TRBV9 and TRBJ2-5, with 7 bases that match TRBD2. The CDR3 sequence is 15 residues long. Per the germline V gene, CDR1 is SGDLS and CDR2 is YYNGEE. The J segment lost 2 bases and the V segment lost 4 bases, leaving 8 bases of the junction unmatched. DNA for the CDR3: TGTGCCAGCAGCAAGGATTGGACTAGACAAGAGACCCAGTACTTC. It encodes CASSKDWTRQETQYF. Variable domain in full (rest from reference TRBV9 and TRBJ2-5): DSGVTQTPKHLITATGQRVTLRCSPRSGDLSVYWYQQSLDQGLQFLIQYYNGEERAKGNILERFSAQQFPDLHSELNLSSLELGDSALYFCASSKDWTRQETQYFGPGTRLLVL.

The chain links TRBV11-2 to TRBJ2-5; 7 bases are a match to TRBD1. The trim removed 5 bases at V and 3 bases at J, leaving 3 bases unmatched. This CDR3 has 13 amino acids. Germline V gives CDR1 SGHAT, CDR2 FQNNGV. CDR3 in amino acids: CASSPGTEETQYF. In DNA, the CDR3 is TGTGCCAGCAGCCCCGGGACAGAAGAGACCCAGTACTTC.

The chain uses TRBV5-4 and TRBJ1-3; D gene uncertain. The CDR3 covers 14 residues. Germline lookup yields CDR1 SGHNT and CDR2 YYREEE (reference sequence). The germline V and J ends were trimmed by 0 bases and 1 base, with 5 bases remaining between them. CDR3 residues: CASSLDSSGNTIYF. The CDR3 DNA reads TGTGCCAGCAGCTTGGACAGTTCTGGAAACACCATATATTTT.

The count of this clone is one. This chain links TRBV25-1 with TRBJ1-2, with 8 bases matching TRBD1. The junction had 8 bases not matched to a gene; V was cut back by 3 bases and J by 8 bases. CDR1 MGHDK and CDR2 SYGVNS come from the germline V gene. CDR3 size: 14 residues. The CDR3 spells CASSDWQGARGYTF. The CDR3 coding sequence is TGTGCCAGCAGTGATTGGCAGGGGGCGAGGGGCTACACCTTC.

This clone was seen a single time. Here the CDR3 reads CATSGDSHNEQFF. DNA for the CDR3: TGTGCCACCAGTGGGGACAGTCACAATGAGCAGTTCTTC. This chain joins TRBV24-1 and TRBJ2-1; 7 positions agree with TRBD1. Trimming at V came to 5 bases and at J to 5 bases, leaving 2 bases not matched to a gene. The CDR3 sequence is 13 residues long. Germline CDR1 and CDR2: KGHDR and SFDVKD.

The V and J genes are TRBV10-2 and TRBJ2-7; a weak D match, TRBD1 (6 bases). The CDR3 covers 17 residues. CDR1 and CDR2 (germline): WSHSY, SAAADI. V lost 4 bases, J lost 0 bases, and 19 bases lay in between. DNA of the CDR3: TGCGCCAGCAGTGCCCTAAGCCCAGGACAGAGCTCCTACGAGCAGTACTTC. This codes for CASSALSPGQSSYEQYF.